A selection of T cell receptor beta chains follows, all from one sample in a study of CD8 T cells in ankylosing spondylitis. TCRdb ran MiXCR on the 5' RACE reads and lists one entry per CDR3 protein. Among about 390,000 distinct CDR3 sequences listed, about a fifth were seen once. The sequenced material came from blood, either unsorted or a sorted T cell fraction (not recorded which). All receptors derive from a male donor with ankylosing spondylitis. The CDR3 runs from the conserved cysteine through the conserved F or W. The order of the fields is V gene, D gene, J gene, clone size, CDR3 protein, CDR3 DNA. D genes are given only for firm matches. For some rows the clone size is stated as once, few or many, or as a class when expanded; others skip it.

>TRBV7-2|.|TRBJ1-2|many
CASSLESVLGYGYTF
TGTGCCAGCAGCTTAGAATCGGTCCTTGGATATGGCTACACCTTC
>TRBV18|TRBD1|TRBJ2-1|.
CASSRTGKDNEQFF
TGTGCCAGCTCACGGACAGGCAAAGACAATGAGCAGTTCTTC
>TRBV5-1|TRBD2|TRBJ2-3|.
CATRTRVPKREAIDTQYF
TGCGCCACCCGGACGAGGGTACCCAAGCGGGAGGCGATAGATACGCAGTATTTT
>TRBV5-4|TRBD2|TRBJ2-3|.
CASSSAGVASSTQYF
TGTGCCAGCAGCTCAGCGGGAGTAGCTAGTAGTACGCAGTATTTT
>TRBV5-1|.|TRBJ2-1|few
CASSPGHEDEQFF
TGCGCCAGCAGCCCAGGACATGAGGATGAGCAGTTCTTC
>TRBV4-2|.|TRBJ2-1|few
CASSQVLGAEYNEQFF
TGTGCCAGCAGCCAAGTCCTAGGAGCGGAGTACAATGAGCAGTTCTTC
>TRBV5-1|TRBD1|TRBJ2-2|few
CASSVRQGITGELFF
TGCGCCAGCAGCGTACGACAGGGAATCACCGGGGAGCTGTTTTTT
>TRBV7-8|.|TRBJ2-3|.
CASSLVVSTDTQYF
TGTGCCAGCAGCTTAGTTGTGAGCACAGATACGCAGTATTTT
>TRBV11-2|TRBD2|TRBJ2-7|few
CASSLPSSGGPSREQYF
TGTGCCAGCAGCTTACCATCTAGCGGGGGCCCTTCTAGAGAGCAGTACTTC
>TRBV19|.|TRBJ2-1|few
CASSPTSYFGEQFF
TGTGCCAGTAGTCCAACTTCCTACTTCGGGGAGCAGTTCTTC
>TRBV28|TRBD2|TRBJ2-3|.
CASSSRTSGFTDTQYF
TGTGCCAGCAGCTCCCGGACTAGCGGATTCACAGATACGCAGTATTTT
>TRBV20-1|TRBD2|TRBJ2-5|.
CSARILAGTETQYF
TGCAGTGCCAGAATCTTAGCGGGAACAGAGACCCAGTACTTC
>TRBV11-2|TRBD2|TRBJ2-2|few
CASSPTGLAGGGTGELFF
TGTGCCAGCAGCCCAACGGGACTAGCGGGAGGGGGCACCGGGGAGCTGTTTTTT
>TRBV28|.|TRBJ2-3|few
CASRELGPQEDTQYF
TGTGCCAGCAGGGAATTGGGGCCCCAGGAGGATACGCAGTATTTT
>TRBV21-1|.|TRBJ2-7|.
CASNRLMQYF
TGTGCCAGCAACCGGTTAATGCAGTACTTC
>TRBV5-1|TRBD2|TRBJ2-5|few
CASSFRLAGETQYF
TGCGCCAGCAGCTTTAGACTAGCGGGGGAGACCCAGTACTTC
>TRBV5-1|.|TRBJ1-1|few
CASSEGQGGHTEAFF
TGCGCCAGCTCAGAGGGGCAGGGCGGGCACACTGAAGCTTTCTTT
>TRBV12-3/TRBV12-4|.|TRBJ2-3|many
CASSHDVPTDTQYF
TGTGCCAGCAGCCATGATGTGCCCACAGATACGCAGTATTTT
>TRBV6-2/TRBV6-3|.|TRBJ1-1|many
CASSTRQILRGTEAFF
TGTGCCAGCAGTACTCGACAGATTTTGAGGGGCACTGAAGCTTTCTTT
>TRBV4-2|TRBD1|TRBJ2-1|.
CASSQRRDSPYNEQFF
TGTGCCAGCAGCCAGCGCCGGGACAGTCCTTACAATGAGCAGTTCTTC
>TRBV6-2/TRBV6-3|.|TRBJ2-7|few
CASSGEWYEQYF
TGTGCCAGCAGTGGGGAGTGGTACGAGCAGTACTTC
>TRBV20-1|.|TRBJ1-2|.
CSARGSNYGYTF
TGCAGTGCTAGGGGCTCGAACTATGGCTACACCTTC
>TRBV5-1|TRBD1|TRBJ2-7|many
CASSRTGGQEAQYF
TGCGCCAGCAGCCGTACAGGGGGCCAGGAAGCGCAGTACTTC
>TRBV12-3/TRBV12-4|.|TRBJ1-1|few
CASSLNRGGTEAFF
TGTGCCAGCAGTTTAAATCGGGGAGGCACTGAAGCTTTCTTT
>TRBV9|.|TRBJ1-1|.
CASSHSPLRGVAEAFF
TGTGCCAGCAGTCACTCTCCCCTTAGAGGGGTCGCTGAAGCTTTCTTT
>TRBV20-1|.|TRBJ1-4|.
CSAEAFRREKLFF
TGCAGTGCAGAGGCATTCCGACGGGAAAAACTGTTTTTT
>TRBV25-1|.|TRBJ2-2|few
CASSASGVVVAVGELFF
TGTGCCAGCAGTGCATCCGGGGTCGTCGTAGCTGTGGGGGAGCTGTTTTTT
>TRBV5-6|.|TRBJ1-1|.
CASSYTGPFADTEAFF
TGTGCCAGCAGTTATACAGGACCCTTCGCGGACACTGAAGCTTTCTTT
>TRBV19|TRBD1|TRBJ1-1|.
CASSRTGRERAFF
TGTGCCAGTAGTCGGACAGGGAGAGAACGAGCTTTCTTT